Following are 17 T cell receptor beta chains from one sample sequenced in a study of OX40 agonist ivuxolimab in advanced cancers. Generated by immunoSEQ multiplex PCR, the TCRdb table keeps only in-frame clones and is missing some. This table holds 90,000 to 100,000 clones, around 90% found once. The sequences come from CD4+ or CD8+ T cells sorted from blood, collected in a trial of the OX40 agonist ivuxolimab. These receptors all come from an adult with an advanced solid tumor such as melanoma, head and neck, liver or kidney cancer.

The gene calls are TRBV5-1 and TRBJ2-4, with 12 bases fitting TRBD1. The CDR3 spans 14 residues. Trimming removed 4 bases from V and 5 bases from J; junction bases left unmatched: 1. Germline V gene lookup returns CDR1 SGHRS and CDR2 YFSETQ. DNA of the CDR3: TGCGCCAGCAGCGGGACAGGGGGCGAAAACATTCAGTACTTC. This translates into CASSGTGGENIQYF. Combining the CDR3 with reference TRBV5-1 and TRBJ2-4 gives the whole variable domain KAGVTQTPRYLIKTRGQQVTLSCSPISGHRSVSWYQQTPGQGLQFLFEYFSETQRNKGNFPGRFSGRQFSNSRSEMNVSTLELGDSALYLCASSGTGGENIQYFGAGTRLSVL.

CDR3 sequence reads: CASRVGQSTDTQYF. CDR3 in DNA: TGCGCCAGCAGGGTCGGACAATCGACAGATACGCAGTATTTT. The chain uses TRBV5-1 and TRBJ2-3; D perhaps matches TRBD1 (5 bases). The germline V gene has CDR1 SGHRS and CDR2 YFSETQ. Trimming stripped 5 bases from V and 3 bases from J, with 13 bases between. The length of the CDR3 is 14 residues. The variable domain in full, completed from reference TRBV5-1 and TRBJ2-3, reads KAGVTQTPRYLIKTRGQQVTLSCSPISGHRSVSWYQQTPGQGLQFLFEYFSETQRNKGNFPGRFSGRQFSNSRSEMNVSTLELGDSALYLCASRVGQSTDTQYFGPGTRLTVL.

This chain connects TRBV29-1 to TRBJ2-2; TRBD1 is a possible D gene (6 bases). Between the trimmed V and J ends, which lost 4 bases and 7 bases, there was a span of 7 bases. Germline V gene data show CDR1 as SQVTM and CDR2 as ANQGSEA. The CDR3 length is 11 residues. CDR3 protein: CSVGGGGELFF. The CDR3, as DNA: TGCAGCGTTGGAGGGGGCGGGGAGCTGTTTTTT.

The genes are TRBV7-2 and TRBJ2-7, with D unclear. Trimming cost V 3 bases and J 7 bases, with 19 bases left between them. Germline V gives CDR1 SGHTA, CDR2 FQGNSA. The CDR3 runs to 15 residues. Here the CDR3 reads CASSLVGGVVGEQYF. CDR3 coding DNA: TGTGCCAGCAGCTTGGTAGGTGGCGTGGTTGGGGAGCAGTACTTC.

This chain joins TRBV11-3 and TRBJ2-2; 8 bases fit TRBD2. The trim removed 10 bases at V and 6 bases at J, leaving 13 bases unmatched. Germline V gives CDR1 SGHNT, CDR2 YENEEA. The CDR3 totals 15 residues. CDR3 in amino acids: CATALGGEVAGELFF. CDR3 DNA: TGTGCCACCGCCCTCGGGGGGGAGGTCGCCGGGGAGCTGTTTTTT.

CDR3: CASSEQGVTEAFF. The CDR3 nucleotides read TGCGCCAGCAGTGAACAGGGGGTAACTGAAGCTTTCTTT. The chain carries TRBV10-1 and TRBJ1-1; the match to TRBD1 covers 8 bases. After removal of 3 bases from V and 5 bases from J, the junction contained 2 bases not matched to a gene. This CDR3 is 13 amino acids long. Germline loops: CDR1 WNHNN, CDR2 SYGVQD (reference sequence).

This clone appeared once. V and J are TRBV11-2 and TRBJ1-2; 9 bases agree with TRBD1. Unmatched junction bases numbered 8, after V lost 5 bases and J lost 7 bases. Germline V lookup: CDR1 SGHAT, CDR2 FQNNGV. This CDR3 comprises 14 residues. The CDR3 nucleotides read TGTGCCAGCAGCGCCCACACAGGGGGCGCTGGCTACACCTTC. Amino acids: CASSAHTGGAGYTF.

This clone turned up a few times. This chain joins TRBV27 and TRBJ1-1, with D hard to call. The CDR3 runs 14 residues. V was cut by 3 bases and J by 2 bases, with 10 bases left in between. CDR1 and CDR2 (germline): MNHEY, SMNVEV (reference sequence). The CDR3 coding sequence is TGTGCCAGCAGTTTGCGGGAGAGAAACACTGAAGCTTTCTTT. Translated, it gives CASSLRERNTEAFF.

The rearrangement joins TRBV30 to TRBJ1-5; maybe TRBD1 (6 bases). Germline CDR1 and CDR2: GTSNPN and SVGIG (reference sequence). Trimming shortened V by 0 bases and J by 3 bases, and 12 bases separated the two germline ends. The CDR3 has 15 residues. The CDR3 spells CAWSVGTLFNQPQHF. The DNA for the CDR3 is TGTGCCTGGAGTGTAGGGACACTGTTCAATCAGCCCCAGCATTTT.

The V call is TRBV5-8, the J call TRBJ1-5; D is possibly TRBD1 (5 bases). CDR1 and CDR2 (germline): SGHTS, YDEGEE. This CDR3 is built from 17 residues. V was clipped by 0 bases and J by 4 bases, with 17 bases between them. The CDR3 coding sequence is TGTGCCAGCAGCTTGGCCGAGGGGATGCAGACGAATCAGCCCCAGCATTTT. It is translated as CASSLAEGMQTNQPQHF.

The chain employs TRBV7-9 and TRBJ2-3, with 11 nucleotides matching TRBD2. The CDR3 is 18 residues long. Germline trimming cut 1 base from V and 0 bases from J; bases unmatched to any gene: 6. The germline gives CDR1 SEHNR, CDR2 FQNEAQ (reference sequence). The CDR3 nucleotides read TGTGCCAGCAGCTTAGTAGCGGGAGGGCCCTCAAGCACAGATACGCAGTATTTT. Amino acid sequence: CASSLVAGGPSSTDTQYF. The whole variable domain, remainder taken from reference TRBV7-9 and TRBJ2-3, is DTGVSQNPRHKITKRGQNVTFRCDPISEHNRLYWYRQTLGQGPEFLTYFQNEAQLEKSRLLSDRFSAERPKGSFSTLEIQRTEQGDSAMYLCASSLVAGGPSSTDTQYFGPGTRLTVL.

The rearrangement uses TRBV30 and TRBJ2-3, with 7 bases lining up with TRBD2. The CDR3 contains 15 residues. The junction had 10 bases not matched to a gene; V was cut back by 3 bases and J by 4 bases. Germline assignment: CDR1 GTSNPN and CDR2 SVGIG (reference sequence). In DNA form, the CDR3 reads TGTGCCTGGAGGAAGCGGGGCAATTACGCAGATACGCAGTATTTT. Its translation is CAWRKRGNYADTQYF.

This clone turned up a few times. The chain carries TRBV4-1 and TRBJ1-2; 7 bases are a match to TRBD1. The germline V gene has CDR1 MGHRA and CDR2 YSYEKL. V shed 0 bases, J shed 9 bases, and the junction held 10 bases outside the gene matches. This CDR3 spans 15 amino acids. Here the CDR3 DNA reads TGCGCCAGCAGCCAAGACGGACAGGCGTCAGGTAGCTACACCTTC. The encoded protein is CASSQDGQASGSYTF.

The genes are TRBV10-3 and TRBJ1-2, with D perhaps matching TRBD1 (5 bases). Trimming stripped 6 bases from V and 5 bases from J, with 13 bases between. CDR3 length equals 13 residues. Looked up from germline, CDR1 is ENHRY and CDR2 is SYGVKD. Written as DNA, the CDR3 is TGTGCCATCAGCCCCGGGACGGTTTATGGCTACACCTTC. This gives the protein CAISPGTVYGYTF.

V gene TRBV27 combines with J gene TRBJ2-7; D might be TRBD2 (6 bases). CDR1 and CDR2 from the germline V gene are MNHEY and SMNVEV (reference sequence). This CDR3 is 14 amino acids long. Trimming left V 8 bases short and J 6 bases short, with 20 bases between. CDR3 bases: TGTGCCAGCTGGAGAGGAGGGCCTGGTGGCGAGCAGTACTTC. As protein: CASWRGGPGGEQYF.

Only one count was recorded for this clone. V usage is TRBV11-3 and J usage is TRBJ2-7; tentative D call: TRBD1 (5 bases). This CDR3 has 14 amino acids. V was clipped by 4 bases and J by 6 bases, with 16 bases between them. Germline V CDR1 and CDR2: SGHNT, YENEEA. The DNA for the CDR3 is TGTGCCAGCAGCTCTCGACAAGGGGTTTCCGAGCAGTACTTC. Its protein is CASSSRQGVSEQYF. The variable domain in full, completed from reference TRBV11-3 and TRBJ2-7, reads EAGVVQSPRYKIIEKKQPVAFWCNPISGHNTLYWYLQNLGQGPELLIRYENEEAVDDSQLPKDRFSAERLKGVDSTLKIQPAELGDSAVYLCASSSRQGVSEQYFGPGTRLTVT.

A single count supports this clone. The CDR3 coding sequence is TGTGCCAGTAGCCCAAACAGGGGCTCCTACGAGCAGTACTTC. Encoded protein: CASSPNRGSYEQYF. The chain has TRBV19 and TRBJ2-7; 7 bases map to TRBD1. V shed 6 bases, J shed 0 bases, and the junction held 5 bases outside the gene matches. The CDR3 covers 14 residues. The V gene's germline CDR1 is LNHDA and CDR2 SQIVND (reference sequence).